A single sample is the source of the 23 T cell receptor beta chains below, sequenced in a study of CD8 T cells in Susac syndrome. An input of about 0.45 to 1 ug of RNA was subjected to reverse transcription using random hexamers. TCRdb redid the calling of the immunoSEQ multiplex PCR reads with MiXCR, one entry per CDR3 protein. The table lists 150,000 to 200,000 distinct CDR3 sequences, about 95% of them singletons. Sequencing was performed on CD4+ T cells from PBMCs. These receptor sequences come from a human donor in good health.

The rearrangement links TRBV28 to TRBJ1-1; D may be TRBD1 (5 bases). This CDR3 spans 11 amino acids. With 7 bases removed from V and 10 bases from J, the gap between germline ends came to 13 bases. Germline V CDR1 and CDR2: MDHEN, SYDVKM. CDR3 nucleotides: TGTGCCAGCACCTCCGTGGGGGGAGCTTTCTTT. Protein product: CASTSVGGAFF.

The DNA for the CDR3 is TGTGCCAGTAGTCCCAGGACAGGGGAGACCTACGAGCAGTACTTC. This encodes CASSPRTGETYEQYF. J is TRBJ2-7 and V is TRBV19, with 9 bases identical to TRBD1. The CDR3 loop spans 15 amino acids. V shed 5 bases and J 2 bases; nucleotides not matched to a gene: 7. Germline assignment: CDR1 LNHDA and CDR2 SQIVND (reference sequence).

The rearrangement uses TRBV7-2 and TRBJ1-1, with D perhaps TRBD1 (6 bases). The CDR3 consists of 14 residues. The germline V gene encodes CDR1 SGHTA and CDR2 FQGNSA. The V end lost 3 bases, the J end lost 1 base, and 9 bases lay between the germline ends. CDR3 region: CASSFTGANTEAFF. The CDR3 DNA reads as TGTGCCAGCAGCTTCACGGGGGCGAACACTGAAGCTTTCTTT.

The chain links TRBV7-2 to TRBJ2-7; D call uncertain. Germline V lookup: CDR1 SGHTA, CDR2 FQGNSA. This CDR3 has 15 amino acids. The ends were cut back, 1 base at V and 2 bases at J, with 12 bases in the middle. CDR3 protein: CASSLGEAAPYEQYF. CDR3 in DNA: TGTGCCAGCAGCTTAGGGGAAGCCGCCCCCTACGAGCAGTACTTC. The variable domain in full, completed from reference TRBV7-2 and TRBJ2-7, reads GAGVSQSPSNKVTEKGKDVELRCDPISGHTALYWYRQSLGQGLEFLIYFQGNSAPDKSGLPSDRFSAERTGGSVSTLTIQRTQQEDSAVYLCASSLGEAAPYEQYFGPGTRLTVT.

V gene TRBV20-1 combines with J gene TRBJ1-5; D gene unclear. Between the trimmed V and J ends, which lost 2 bases and 7 bases, there was a span of 12 bases. Germline-derived CDR1 and CDR2 are DFQATT and SNEGSKA (reference sequence). The length of the CDR3 is 13 residues. The CDR3 bases are TGCAGTGCTAGACGGAGCCGGGAGCAGCCCCAGCATTTT. Translated, it gives CSARRSREQPQHF.

The chain recombines TRBV7-9 with TRBJ2-5, with D tentatively TRBD2 (6 bases). The CDR3 is made up of 14 amino acids. V lost 6 bases to trimming and J lost 0 bases, with 11 bases between them. CDR1 SEHNR and CDR2 FQNEAQ come from the germline V gene (reference sequence). The CDR3 DNA reads as TGTGCCAGCAGAACACGGGGGAACCAAGAGACCCAGTACTTC. Translation gives CASRTRGNQETQYF.

The chain employs TRBV19 and TRBJ2-3, with unresolved D. The CDR3 has 12 amino acids. Trimming took off 5 bases at V and 6 bases at J, with 9 bases between the two ends. Germline V lookup: CDR1 LNHDA, CDR2 SQIVND (reference sequence). Here the CDR3 reads CASSSLRDTQYF. In DNA, the CDR3 is TGTGCCAGTAGTTCCCTCCGGGATACGCAGTATTTT.

The chain joins TRBV6-6 to TRBJ1-5; D call uncertain. CDR1 MNHNY and CDR2 SVGAGI come from the germline V gene (reference sequence). Trimming removed 7 bases at V and 1 base at J, with 11 bases between. The CDR3 is made up of 14 amino acids. CDR3 sequence: CASTAFGSNQPQHF. As DNA, the CDR3 is TGTGCCAGCACCGCCTTCGGGAGCAATCAGCCCCAGCATTTT.

The rearrangement joins TRBV4-2 to TRBJ2-5; D is ambiguous. The V gene lost 0 bases and the J gene lost 5 bases, with 7 bases spanning the gap. Germline V gene lookup returns CDR1 LGHNA and CDR2 YNFKEQ. CDR3 length: 13 amino acids. The DNA for the CDR3 is TGTGCCAGCAGCCAAGATCTGAGGGAGACCCAGTACTTC. Amino acid sequence: CASSQDLRETQYF.

J is TRBJ1-3 and V is TRBV30; no clear D. The CDR3 totals 16 residues. From germline, CDR1 is GTSNPN and CDR2 SVGIG (reference sequence). The ends were cut back, 0 bases at V and 0 bases at J, with 12 bases in the middle. For the CDR3, the DNA is TGTGCCTGGAGTGTGGGCAGCGGCGACTCTGGAAACACCATATATTTT. It specifies CAWSVGSGDSGNTIYF.

This chain links TRBV7-2 with TRBJ2-5; D might be TRBD2 (5 bases). CDR1 is SGHTA, CDR2 FQGNSA, per germline. V was trimmed by 5 bases and J by 9 bases, leaving 10 bases between them. This CDR3 has 11 amino acids. The CDR3 here is CASSQDFAQYF. The CDR3 DNA is TGTGCCAGCAGCCAGGACTTCGCCCAGTACTTC.

The CDR3 nucleotides are TGCAGCGTTGAACCAGGGAACTATGGCTACACCTTC. It translates to CSVEPGNYGYTF. This chain uses TRBV29-1 with TRBJ1-2; maybe TRBD1 (5 bases). In germline, CDR1 is SQVTM, CDR2 ANQGSEA. CDR3 size: 12 residues. Trimming shortened V by 2 bases and J by 2 bases, and 6 bases separated the two germline ends. Together with reference TRBV29-1 and TRBJ1-2, the CDR3 gives the full variable domain: SAVISQKPSRDICQRGTSLTIQCQVDSQVTMMFWYRQQPGQSLTLIATANQGSEATYESGFVIDKFPISRPNLTFSTLTVSNMSPEDSSIYLCSVEPGNYGYTFGSGTRLTVV.

This clonotype was observed once. This rearrangement joins TRBV29-1 to TRBJ2-1, with D perhaps TRBD2 (6 bases). This CDR3 has 14 residues. Germline V gives CDR1 SQVTM, CDR2 ANQGSEA. V lost 7 bases to trimming and J lost 0 bases, with 13 bases between them. CDR3 nucleotide sequence: TGCAGCGGTGCGGCGGGGAGCTCCTACAATGAGCAGTTCTTC. Its translation: CSGAAGSSYNEQFF.

The chain carries TRBV7-8 and TRBJ1-2; no firm D call. V was cut by 5 bases and J by 8 bases, with 18 bases left in between. The CDR3 contains 14 residues. Germline CDR1 reads SGHVS; CDR2 reads FQNEAQ. The CDR3 is CASSSAVAGRGYTF. CDR3 DNA sequence: TGTGCCAGCAGCAGCGCGGTAGCGGGTAGAGGCTACACCTTC.

This chain links TRBV15 with TRBJ2-1; D is uncertain. CDR1 is LNHNV and CDR2 is YYDKDF in the germline V gene (reference sequence). Trimming removed 5 bases at V and 9 bases at J, with 14 bases between. The CDR3 runs 13 residues. CDR3 loop: CATSPGLRPEQFF. In DNA, the CDR3 is TGTGCCACCAGCCCCGGTCTAAGGCCTGAGCAGTTCTTC. Drawing the rest from reference TRBV15 and TRBJ2-1, the complete variable domain is DAMVIQNPRYQVTQFGKPVTLSCSQTLNHNVMYWYQQKSSQAPKLLFHYYDKDFNNEADTPDNFQSRRPNTSFCFLDIRSPGLGDTAMYLCATSPGLRPEQFFGPGTRLTVL.

This rearrangement joins TRBV12-3 or TRBV12-4 to TRBJ2-1; D ambiguous. This CDR3 comprises 15 residues. The germline V and J ends were trimmed by 5 bases and 6 bases, with 17 bases remaining between them. The CDR3 is CASSLDWTVSNEQFF. The CDR3 DNA reads TGTGCCAGCAGTCTCGATTGGACCGTATCCAATGAGCAGTTCTTC.

This clonotype is a singleton in its sample. This sequence joins TRBV27 and TRBJ2-5; D possibly corresponds to TRBD1 (6 bases). Germline V gives CDR1 MNHEY, CDR2 SMNVEV (reference sequence). V was clipped by 3 bases and J by 4 bases, with 9 bases between them. The CDR3 is 13 amino acids. CDR3 bases: TGTGCCAGCAGTTTCAGGGGCGTAGAGACCCAGTACTTC. This gives the protein CASSFRGVETQYF.

The chain uses TRBV3-1 and TRBJ2-3, with 7 positions matching TRBD1. Germline CDR1 is LGHDT and CDR2 is YNNKEL (reference sequence). The ends lost 4 bases at V and 0 bases at J; junction bases unmatched: 4. The CDR3 runs 15 residues. The CDR3 protein is CASSRDSPSTDTQYF. The CDR3, as DNA: TGTGCCAGCAGCCGGGACAGCCCTAGCACAGATACGCAGTATTTT.

The chain joins TRBV20-1 to TRBJ2-4; D remains unclear. CDR1 is DFQATT and CDR2 is SNEGSKA in the germline V gene (reference sequence). Trimming cost V 3 bases and J 2 bases, with 11 bases left between them. CDR3 length: 14 amino acids. The CDR3 nucleotides read TGCAGTGCTAGTCTTGACACCTCCAAAAACATTCAGTACTTC. Protein sequence: CSASLDTSKNIQYF.

The V and J genes are TRBV7-9 and TRBJ2-7; D gene ambiguous. Germline lookup yields CDR1 SEHNR and CDR2 FQNEAQ (reference sequence). Trimming removed 2 bases from V and 1 base from J, with 12 bases in between. CDR3 length: 15 amino acids. CDR3 in amino acids: CASSLRRQGSYEQYF. The DNA of the CDR3 is TGTGCCAGCAGCTTACGAAGACAAGGGTCCTACGAGCAGTACTTC.

This chain uses TRBV15 with TRBJ2-5; TRBD1 matches 7 bases. Germline assignment: CDR1 LNHNV and CDR2 YYDKDF (reference sequence). The CDR3 spans 15 residues. V was pared by 2 bases and J by 2 bases, with 5 bases of the junction left unmatched. The CDR3 DNA follows: TGTGCCACCAGCAGACCACAGGGGCGGCAAGAGACCCAGTACTTC. Amino acids: CATSRPQGRQETQYF.

The chain has TRBV29-1 and TRBJ1-5; possible D gene TRBD1, 5 bases. Trimming removed 4 bases from V and 2 bases from J, with 9 bases in between. The V gene's germline CDR1 is SQVTM and CDR2 ANQGSEA. CDR3 size: 13 residues. This CDR3 reads CSVGEQGNQPQHF. The CDR3 DNA reads as TGCAGCGTTGGTGAACAGGGCAATCAGCCCCAGCATTTT. Complete variable domain (other parts from reference TRBV29-1 and TRBJ1-5): SAVISQKPSRDICQRGTSLTIQCQVDSQVTMMFWYRQQPGQSLTLIATANQGSEATYESGFVIDKFPISRPNLTFSTLTVSNMSPEDSSIYLCSVGEQGNQPQHFGDGTRLSIL.

V is TRBV3-1 and J is TRBJ1-2, with TRBD1 matching over 10 bases. The germline V gene encodes CDR1 LGHDT and CDR2 YNNKEL (reference sequence). The CDR3 totals 14 residues. With V trimmed by 5 bases and J by 6 bases, 6 bases remained unmatched. DNA for the CDR3: TGTGCCAGCAGCATACGAGGACAGGGGGATGGCTACACCTTC. Translating gives CASSIRGQGDGYTF.